This passage covers 10 T cell receptor beta chains from one sample sequenced in a study of blood T cell repertoires in COVID-19. The protocol was immunoSEQ multiplex PCR, while the TCRdb copy is restricted to in-frame clones and leaves out a portion. Of about 280,000 clones in the sample, around 89% are singletons; the top ten hold approximately 4.2%. Sequences were obtained from peripheral blood. These receptors all stem from a man in his forties with acute or convalescent COVID-19.

V gene TRBV6-5 combines with J gene TRBJ1-1; D is ambiguous. Germline values: CDR1 MNHEY, CDR2 SVGAGI. The CDR3 is made up of 13 amino acids. V was pared by 5 bases and J by 2 bases, with 9 bases between. The CDR3 spells CASSTRRNTEAFF. Written as DNA, the CDR3 is TGTGCCAGCAGTACCAGGCGAAACACTGAAGCTTTCTTT.

The chain recombines TRBV5-1 with TRBJ2-1; TRBD1 matches at 8 bases. V lost 4 bases, J lost 8 bases, and 8 bases stayed unmatched. The germline gives CDR1 SGHRS, CDR2 YFSETQ. This CDR3 comprises 14 residues. The DNA of the CDR3 is TGCGCCAGCAGCACCAGGGGGCCACGGGATGAGCAGTTCTTC. Translation gives CASSTRGPRDEQFF.

The rearrangement joins TRBV3-1 (or the pseudogene TRBV3-2) to TRBJ2-1; TRBD2 matches at 9 bases. The CDR3 is made up of 17 amino acids. Germline values: CDR1 LGHDT, CDR2 YNNKEL (reference sequence). V trimming: 4 bases; J trimming: 3 bases; junction bases outside the gene matches: 10. CDR3 bases: TGTGCCAGCAGCCCTAAGGGACTAGCCGGTCTCTACAATGAGCAGTTCTTC. Its protein is CASSPKGLAGLYNEQFF.

J is TRBJ1-5 and V is TRBV7-3; TRBD1 agrees at 7 bases. J lost 0 bases, V lost 3 bases, and 5 bases had no gene match. Germline V CDR1 and CDR2: SGHTA, FQGTGA. The CDR3 is 16 amino acids. The DNA for the CDR3 is TGTGCCAGCAGCTTCGACGACAGGGCTAGCAATCAGCCCCAGCATTTT. It encodes CASSFDDRASNQPQHF.

The chain couples TRBV11-2 to TRBJ2-7, with no clear D. The CDR3 extends over 16 amino acids. CDR1 is SGHAT, CDR2 FQNNGV, per germline. V lost 6 bases and J 0 bases, leaving 18 bases between the germline ends. The CDR3 spells CASSSLWADSSYEQYF. CDR3 nucleotides: TGTGCCAGCAGTTCCCTCTGGGCCGATTCCTCCTACGAGCAGTACTTC. Combining the CDR3 with reference TRBV11-2 and TRBJ2-7 gives the whole variable domain EAGVAQSPRYKIIEKRQSVAFWCNPISGHATLYWYQQILGQGPKLLIQFQNNGVVDDSQLPKDRFSAERLKGVDSTLKIQPAKLEDSAVYLCASSSLWADSSYEQYFGPGTRLTVT.

This chain joins TRBV13 and TRBJ2-2; 8 bases align to TRBD2. J gave up 2 bases and V 4 bases, and 3 bases lay outside the gene matches. The CDR3 totals 15 residues. The germline CDR1 and CDR2 sequences are PRHDT and FYEKMQ (reference sequence). The CDR3 region has the DNA TGTGCCAGCAGCTATAGCGGGGCTAACACCGGGGAGCTGTTTTTT. Protein sequence: CASSYSGANTGELFF.

The V gene is TRBV19, the J gene TRBJ1-5; 8 nucleotides match TRBD1. With 4 bases clipped from V and 1 base from J, the junction kept 6 bases outside the gene matches. The CDR3 extends over 16 amino acids. CDR1 and CDR2 (germline): LNHDA, SQIVND (reference sequence). DNA of the CDR3: TGTGCCAGTAGTACCTCGACAGGGGTAAGCAATCAGCCCCAGCATTTT. This gives the protein CASSTSTGVSNQPQHF.

The gene calls are TRBV19 and TRBJ1-4; D unresolved. The CDR3 is 17 amino acids. Germline-derived CDR1 and CDR2 are LNHDA and SQIVND (reference sequence). V was trimmed by 6 bases and J by 5 bases, leaving 22 bases between them. In DNA, the CDR3 is TGTGCCAGTAGCGGCCTTTACATCGGGGTCGGAAATGAAAAACTGTTTTTT. Translated: CASSGLYIGVGNEKLFF.

The chain has TRBV27 and TRBJ2-2; 11 nucleotides agree with TRBD1. There are 18 residues in the CDR3. V gave up 5 bases and J gave up 5 bases; unmatched junction bases: 13. Germline-derived CDR1 and CDR2 are MNHEY and SMNVEV (reference sequence). The CDR3 spells CASSPNYGQGARTGELFF. The CDR3 DNA follows: TGTGCCAGCAGTCCCAACTACGGACAGGGGGCGCGAACCGGGGAGCTGTTTTTT.

This rearrangement joins TRBV6-2 or TRBV6-3 to TRBJ1-2; no definite D call. The CDR3 totals 13 residues. V dropped 6 bases and J dropped 2 bases, with 10 bases sitting between them. Germline V CDR1 and CDR2: MNHEY, SVGEGT. In DNA, the CDR3 is TGTGCCAGCAGCCTCGGGGTAAACTATGGCTACACCTTC. Amino acids: CASSLGVNYGYTF.